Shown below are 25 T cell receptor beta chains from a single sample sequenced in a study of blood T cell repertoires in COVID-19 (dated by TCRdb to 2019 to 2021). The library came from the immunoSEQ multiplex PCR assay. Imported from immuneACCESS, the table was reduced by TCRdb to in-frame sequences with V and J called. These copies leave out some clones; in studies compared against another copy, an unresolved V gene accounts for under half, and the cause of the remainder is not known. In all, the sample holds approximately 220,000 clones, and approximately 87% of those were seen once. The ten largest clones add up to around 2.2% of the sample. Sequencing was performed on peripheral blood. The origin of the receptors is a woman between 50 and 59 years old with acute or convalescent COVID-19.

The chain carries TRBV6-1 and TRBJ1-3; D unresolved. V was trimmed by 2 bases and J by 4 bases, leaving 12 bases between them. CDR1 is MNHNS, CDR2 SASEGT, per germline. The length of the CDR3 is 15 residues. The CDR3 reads CASSEFTAAGNTIYF. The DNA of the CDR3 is TGTGCCAGCAGTGAATTTACCGCGGCCGGAAACACCATATATTTT.

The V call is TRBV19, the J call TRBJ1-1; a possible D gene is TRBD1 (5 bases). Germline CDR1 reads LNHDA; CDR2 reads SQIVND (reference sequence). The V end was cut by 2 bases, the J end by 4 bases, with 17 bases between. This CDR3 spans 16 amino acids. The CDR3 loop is CASSIRGVRGSTEAFF. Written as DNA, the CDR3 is TGTGCCAGTAGTATACGGGGAGTCCGGGGGAGCACTGAAGCTTTCTTT.

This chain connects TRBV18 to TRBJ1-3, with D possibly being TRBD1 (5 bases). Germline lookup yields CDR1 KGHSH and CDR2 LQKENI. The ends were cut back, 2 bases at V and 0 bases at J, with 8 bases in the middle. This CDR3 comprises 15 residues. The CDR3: CASSPDSRSGNTIYF. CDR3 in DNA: TGTGCCAGCTCACCAGACAGTCGCTCTGGAAACACCATATATTTT.

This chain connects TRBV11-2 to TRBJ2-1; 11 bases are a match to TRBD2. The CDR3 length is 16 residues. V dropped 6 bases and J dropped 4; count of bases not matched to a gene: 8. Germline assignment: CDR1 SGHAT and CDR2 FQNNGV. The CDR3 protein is CASSFRLAGMYNEQFF. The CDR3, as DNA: TGTGCCAGCAGTTTTCGACTAGCGGGGATGTACAATGAGCAGTTCTTC. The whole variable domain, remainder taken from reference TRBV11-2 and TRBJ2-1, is EAGVAQSPRYKIIEKRQSVAFWCNPISGHATLYWYQQILGQGPKLLIQFQNNGVVDDSQLPKDRFSAERLKGVDSTLKIQPAKLEDSAVYLCASSFRLAGMYNEQFFGPGTRLTVL.

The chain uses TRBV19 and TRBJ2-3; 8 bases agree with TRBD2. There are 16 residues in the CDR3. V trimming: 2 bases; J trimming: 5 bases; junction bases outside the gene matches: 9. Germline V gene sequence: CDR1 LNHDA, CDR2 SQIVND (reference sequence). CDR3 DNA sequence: TGTGCCAGTAGTATACTCCAGCGGGGGAGAGGAGATACGCAGTATTTT. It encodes CASSILQRGRGDTQYF.

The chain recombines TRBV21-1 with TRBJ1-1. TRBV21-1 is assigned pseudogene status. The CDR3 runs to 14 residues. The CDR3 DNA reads TGTGCCAGCAGCACCCGGGTCTTGAACACTGAAGCTTTCTTT. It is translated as CASSTRVLNTEAFF.

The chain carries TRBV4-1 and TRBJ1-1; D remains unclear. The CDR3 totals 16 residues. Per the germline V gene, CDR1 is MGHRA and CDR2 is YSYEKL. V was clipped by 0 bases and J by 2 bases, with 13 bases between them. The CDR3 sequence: CASSQDTTRKNTEAFF. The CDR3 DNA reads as TGCGCCAGCAGCCAAGATACGACACGAAAAAACACTGAAGCTTTCTTT.

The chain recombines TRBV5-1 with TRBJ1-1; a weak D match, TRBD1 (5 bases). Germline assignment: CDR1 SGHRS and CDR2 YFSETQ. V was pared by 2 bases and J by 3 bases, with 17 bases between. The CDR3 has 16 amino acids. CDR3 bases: TGCGCCAGCAGCTTTATTGGCCAGGGAGGAGACACTGAAGCTTTCTTT. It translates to CASSFIGQGGDTEAFF.

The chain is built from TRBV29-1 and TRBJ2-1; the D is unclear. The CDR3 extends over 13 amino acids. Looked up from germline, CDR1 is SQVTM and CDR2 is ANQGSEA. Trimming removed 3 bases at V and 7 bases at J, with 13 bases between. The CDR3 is CSVDRAVENEQFF. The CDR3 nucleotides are TGCAGCGTTGATCGAGCCGTAGAAAATGAGCAGTTCTTC.

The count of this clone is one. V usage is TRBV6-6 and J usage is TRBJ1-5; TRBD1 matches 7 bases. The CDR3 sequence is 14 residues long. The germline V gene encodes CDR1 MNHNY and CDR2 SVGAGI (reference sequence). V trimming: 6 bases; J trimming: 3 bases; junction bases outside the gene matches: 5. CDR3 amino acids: CASRAGTDNQPQHF. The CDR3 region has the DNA TGTGCCAGCAGGGCCGGGACAGACAATCAGCCCCAGCATTTT.

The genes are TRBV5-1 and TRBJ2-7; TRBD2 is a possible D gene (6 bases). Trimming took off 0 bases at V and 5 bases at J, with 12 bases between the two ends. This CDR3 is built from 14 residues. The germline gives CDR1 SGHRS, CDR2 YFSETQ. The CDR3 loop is CASSLGRGRDEQYF. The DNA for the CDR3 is TGCGCCAGCAGCTTGGGGAGGGGAAGGGACGAGCAGTACTTC.

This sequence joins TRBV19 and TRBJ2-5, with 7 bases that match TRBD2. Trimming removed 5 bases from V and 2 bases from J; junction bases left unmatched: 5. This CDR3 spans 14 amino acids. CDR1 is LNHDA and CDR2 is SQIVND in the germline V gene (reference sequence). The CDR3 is CASSGPRGQETQYF. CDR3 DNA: TGTGCCAGTAGTGGCCCGCGGGGGCAAGAGACCCAGTACTTC.

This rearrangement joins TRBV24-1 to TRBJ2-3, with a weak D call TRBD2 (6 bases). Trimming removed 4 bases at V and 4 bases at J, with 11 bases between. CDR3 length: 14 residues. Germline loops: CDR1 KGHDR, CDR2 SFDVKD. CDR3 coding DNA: TGTGCCACCAGTGACCCTGCGGGATCAGATACGCAGTATTTT. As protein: CATSDPAGSDTQYF.

Here the CDR3 reads CASSPDRDQPQHF. DNA for the CDR3: TGCGCCAGCAGCCCCGACAGGGATCAGCCCCAGCATTTT. This chain uses TRBV5-1 with TRBJ1-5, with 7 bases lining up with TRBD1. Germline CDR1 is SGHRS and CDR2 is YFSETQ. The V and J ends lost 4 bases and 5 bases, in that order; junction bases with no gene match: 3. The CDR3 runs to 13 residues.

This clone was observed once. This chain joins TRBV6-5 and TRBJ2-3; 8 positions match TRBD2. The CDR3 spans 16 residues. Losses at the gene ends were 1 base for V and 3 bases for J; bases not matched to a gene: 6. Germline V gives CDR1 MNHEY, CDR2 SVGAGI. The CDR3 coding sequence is TGTGCCAGCAGTTACTTGGCGGGGGGAGGAACAGATACGCAGTATTTT. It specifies CASSYLAGGGTDTQYF.

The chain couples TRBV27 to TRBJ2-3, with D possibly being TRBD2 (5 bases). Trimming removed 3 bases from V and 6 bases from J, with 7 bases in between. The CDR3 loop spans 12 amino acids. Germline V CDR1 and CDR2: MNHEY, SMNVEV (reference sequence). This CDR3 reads CASSFPGDTQYF. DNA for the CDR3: TGTGCCAGCAGTTTCCCGGGGGATACGCAGTATTTT.

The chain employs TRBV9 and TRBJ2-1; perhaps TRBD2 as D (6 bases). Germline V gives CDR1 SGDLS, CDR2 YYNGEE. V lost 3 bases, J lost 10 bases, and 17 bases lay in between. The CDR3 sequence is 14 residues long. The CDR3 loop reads CASSATRDFREQFF. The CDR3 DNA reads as TGTGCCAGCAGCGCAACCAGGGACTTTCGGGAGCAGTTCTTC.

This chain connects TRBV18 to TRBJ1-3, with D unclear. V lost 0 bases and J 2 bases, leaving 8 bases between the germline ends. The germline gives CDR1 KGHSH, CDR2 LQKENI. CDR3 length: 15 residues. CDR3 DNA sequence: TGTGCCAGCTCACCACCGGCGGGGACTGGAAACACCATATATTTT. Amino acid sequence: CASSPPAGTGNTIYF.

CDR3: CSASSEESAYEQYF. The DNA for the CDR3 is TGCAGCGCATCTAGCGAAGAGTCAGCCTACGAGCAGTACTTC. V gene TRBV29-1 combines with J gene TRBJ2-7, with D tentatively TRBD2 (6 bases). This CDR3 is built from 14 residues. Germline V CDR1 and CDR2: SQVTM, ANQGSEA. The germline V and J ends were trimmed by 7 bases and 2 bases, with 18 bases remaining between them.

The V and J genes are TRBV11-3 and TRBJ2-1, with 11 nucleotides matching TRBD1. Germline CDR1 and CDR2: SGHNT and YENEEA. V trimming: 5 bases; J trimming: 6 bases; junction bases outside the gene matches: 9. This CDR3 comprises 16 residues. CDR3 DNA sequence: TGTGCCAGCAGCCAAGCGGACAGGGGGCGCGTCAATGAGCAGTTCTTC. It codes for CASSQADRGRVNEQFF. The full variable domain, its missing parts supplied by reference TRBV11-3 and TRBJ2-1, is EAGVVQSPRYKIIEKKQPVAFWCNPISGHNTLYWYLQNLGQGPELLIRYENEEAVDDSQLPKDRFSAERLKGVDSTLKIQPAELGDSAVYLCASSQADRGRVNEQFFGPGTRLTVL.

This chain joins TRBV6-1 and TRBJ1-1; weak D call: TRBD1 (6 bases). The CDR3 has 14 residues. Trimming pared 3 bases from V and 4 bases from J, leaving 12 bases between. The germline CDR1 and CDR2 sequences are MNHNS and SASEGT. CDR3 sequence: CASSDWTVGTEAFF. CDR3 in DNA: TGTGCCAGCAGTGATTGGACAGTGGGCACTGAAGCTTTCTTT.

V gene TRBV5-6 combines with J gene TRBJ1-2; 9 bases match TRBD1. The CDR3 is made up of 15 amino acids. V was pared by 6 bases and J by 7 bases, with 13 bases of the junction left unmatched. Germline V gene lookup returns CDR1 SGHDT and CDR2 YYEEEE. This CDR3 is CASILGNRGQVGYTF. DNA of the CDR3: TGTGCCAGCATCCTGGGGAACAGGGGGCAGGTTGGCTACACCTTC.

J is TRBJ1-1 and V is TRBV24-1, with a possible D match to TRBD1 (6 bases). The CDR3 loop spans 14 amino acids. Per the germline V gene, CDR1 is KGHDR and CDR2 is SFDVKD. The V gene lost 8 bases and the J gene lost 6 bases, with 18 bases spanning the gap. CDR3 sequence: CATTGGRGDPEAFF. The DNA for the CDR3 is TGTGCCACCACCGGGGGGCGCGGGGACCCTGAAGCTTTCTTT.

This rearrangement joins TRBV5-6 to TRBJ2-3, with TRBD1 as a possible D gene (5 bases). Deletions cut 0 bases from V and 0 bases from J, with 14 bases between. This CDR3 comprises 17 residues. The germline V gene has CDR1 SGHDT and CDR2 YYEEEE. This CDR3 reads CASSLARQLPSTDTQYF. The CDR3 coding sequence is TGTGCCAGCAGCTTGGCGAGACAGCTCCCCAGCACAGATACGCAGTATTTT.

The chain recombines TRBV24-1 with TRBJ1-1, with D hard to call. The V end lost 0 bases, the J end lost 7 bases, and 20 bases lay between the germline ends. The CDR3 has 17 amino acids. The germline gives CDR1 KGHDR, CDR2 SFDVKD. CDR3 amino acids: CATSDLVIFRREGEAFF. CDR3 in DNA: TGTGCCACCAGTGATTTGGTTATATTCAGGAGGGAGGGTGAAGCTTTCTTT.